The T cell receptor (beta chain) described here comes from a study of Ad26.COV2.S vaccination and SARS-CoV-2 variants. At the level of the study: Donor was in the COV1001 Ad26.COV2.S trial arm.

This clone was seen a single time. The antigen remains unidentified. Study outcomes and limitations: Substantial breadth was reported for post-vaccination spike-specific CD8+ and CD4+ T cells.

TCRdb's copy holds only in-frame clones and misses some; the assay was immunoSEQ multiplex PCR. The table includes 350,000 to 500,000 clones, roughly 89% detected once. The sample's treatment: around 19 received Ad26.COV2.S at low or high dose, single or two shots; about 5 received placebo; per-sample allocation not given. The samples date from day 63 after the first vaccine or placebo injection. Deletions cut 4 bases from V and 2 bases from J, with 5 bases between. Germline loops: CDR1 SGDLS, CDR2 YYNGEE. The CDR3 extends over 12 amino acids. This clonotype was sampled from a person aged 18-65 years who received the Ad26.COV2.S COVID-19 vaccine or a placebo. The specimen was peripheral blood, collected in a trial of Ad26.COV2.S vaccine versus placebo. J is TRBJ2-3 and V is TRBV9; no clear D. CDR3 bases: TGTGCCAGCAGCTCCTTCACAGATACGCAGTATTTT. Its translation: CASSSFTDTQYF.